The text below deals with one TCR beta chain. The data stem from a study of blood T cells in healthy people across ages. For the study at large: Template switching captured about one barcoded beta molecule per two T cells.

With a J-beta primer mix and a sample-barcoded 5' primer, a second PCR ran roughly 6 to 12 cycles. A tag from a template-switch adaptor with 12 random nucleotides marked each cDNA molecule. From the 5' RACE reads, TCRdb called clonotypes with MiXCR, one entry per CDR3 protein. The data contain around 790,000 distinct CDR3 sequences, roughly 44% of them singletons. The CDR3 totals 13 residues. CDR1 SGHNT and CDR2 YYREEE come from the germline V gene (reference sequence). Trimming stripped 4 bases from V and 2 bases from J, with 10 bases between. This chain links TRBV5-4 with TRBJ2-7, with D unclear. The TCR sequence derives from a man aged 60-69 years in good health. The sequenced sample was blood. CDR3: CASSPFGPYEQYF. CDR3 DNA sequence: TGTGCCAGCAGCCCCTTCGGGCCCTACGAGCAGTACTTC.